This T cell receptor beta chain stems from a study of shared clonotypes between healthy human individuals. Overall study context: Each donor's CD8 memory used one plate, CD8 naive two, each CD4 subset three. Study observations and caveats: Rarefaction indicated that sorted-subset sequencing remained incomplete although depth was large. Memory subsets had estimated richness that was generally smaller than that of naive subsets.

Some clones are missing from TCRdb's copy, which holds only in-frame ones; the method was immunoSEQ multiplex PCR. Among 2 million to 2.5 million clones, approximately 94% were seen once, and the ten largest hold around 0.13%. As concerns this clone: The antigen is unknown.

V gave up 4 bases and J gave up 8 bases, with 21 bases separating them. This CDR3 contains 15 residues. Germline V lookup: CDR1 GTSNPN, CDR2 SVGIG (reference sequence). Donors were Caucasian adults residing in Nashville, Tennessee, USA. The clonotype originates from a man aged 18 to 29 in good health. The sample was naive CD4+ T cells sorted from blood. Subset here: CD45RA+ positively selected. The chain couples TRBV30 to TRBJ2-1, with a possible D match to TRBD2 (5 bases). DNA of the CDR3: TGTGCCTGGATGAGTGGGTGGGAGCTTGGTCATGAGCAGTTCTTC. It encodes CAWMSGWELGHEQFF.